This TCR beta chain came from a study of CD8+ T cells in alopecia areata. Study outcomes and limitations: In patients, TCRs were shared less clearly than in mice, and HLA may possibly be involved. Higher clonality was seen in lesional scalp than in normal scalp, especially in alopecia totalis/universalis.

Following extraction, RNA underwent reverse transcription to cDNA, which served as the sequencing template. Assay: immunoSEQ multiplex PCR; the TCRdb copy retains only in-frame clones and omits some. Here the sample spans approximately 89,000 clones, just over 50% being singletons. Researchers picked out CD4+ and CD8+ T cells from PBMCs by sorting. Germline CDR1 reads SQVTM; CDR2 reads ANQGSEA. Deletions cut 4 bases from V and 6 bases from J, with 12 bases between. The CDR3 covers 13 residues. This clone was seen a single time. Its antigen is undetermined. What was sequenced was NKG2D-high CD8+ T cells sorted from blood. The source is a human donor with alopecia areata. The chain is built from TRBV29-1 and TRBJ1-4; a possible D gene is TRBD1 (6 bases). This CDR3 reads CSVVSGVDEKLFF. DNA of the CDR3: TGCAGCGTTGTTTCAGGGGTCGATGAAAAACTGTTTTTT.